The 10 T cell receptor beta chains presented below share a single source sample, sequenced in a study of human T cells and chemical hapten exposure. From the RACE reads, TCRdb called clonotypes with MiXCR, one entry per CDR3 protein. The table includes some 330,000 distinct CDR3 sequences, approximately 5% detected once. Time point denoted: pre-sensitization, week 0. The treatment is: therapeutic diphenylcyclopropenone sensitization with weekly scalp DPC. Source: whole blood, taken in connection with sensitization to the hapten diphenylcyclopropenone (DPC). The receptors here all came from a woman aged 18-29 years with alopecia areata. Some clones in this sample may be carry-over from other donors' samples.

The rearrangement links TRBV4-2 to TRBJ2-1; a possible D gene is TRBD2 (6 bases). With 4 bases removed from V and 8 bases from J, the gap between germline ends came to 12 bases. The CDR3 consists of 13 residues. Per the germline V gene, CDR1 is LGHNA and CDR2 is YNFKEQ. CDR3 protein: CASSLERADEQFF. The CDR3 DNA is TGTGCCAGCAGCCTAGAGCGGGCAGATGAGCAGTTCTTC.

In this sample, this clonotype turned up many times. The chain has TRBV7-8 and TRBJ1-5; D may be TRBD1 (6 bases). This CDR3 region has 15 residues. Germline CDR1 and CDR2: SGHVS and FQNEAQ. The germline V and J ends were trimmed by 3 bases and 4 bases, with 13 bases remaining between them. CDR3 coding DNA: TGTGCCAGCAGCTTTTCAGGGGAAGATAATCAGCCCCAGCATTTT. This encodes CASSFSGEDNQPQHF.

This clonotype came up many times. DNA of the CDR3: TGTGCCAGCAGTTTAAACAGGCTTGAAGCTTTCTTT. This encodes CASSLNRLEAFF. The chain has TRBV28 and TRBJ1-1, with D perhaps matching TRBD1 (5 bases). The CDR3 covers 12 residues. V gave up 2 bases and J gave up 7 bases, with 8 bases separating them. The V gene's germline CDR1 is MDHEN and CDR2 SYDVKM.

Worth noting for this clonotype: A much bigger clone sits one base away, suggesting this may be a read error. The J gene is TRBJ1-2, the V gene TRBV6-2 or TRBV6-3; D unresolved. CDR3 length: 15 amino acids. Germline V gene lookup returns CDR1 MNHEY and CDR2 SVGEGT. V was shortened by 7 bases and J by 1 base, with 16 bases between the two germline ends. DNA for the CDR3: TGTGCCAGCACCCACACCGGCAACCATAACTATGGCTACACCTTC. Translated, it gives CASTHTGNHNYGYTF.

This chain joins TRBV27 and TRBJ2-3, with D perhaps TRBD2 (5 bases). The germline V and J ends were trimmed by 1 base and 1 base, with 18 bases remaining between them. CDR3 size: 18 residues. Germline values: CDR1 MNHEY, CDR2 SMNVEV (reference sequence). In DNA form, the CDR3 reads TGTGCCAGCAGTTTATTGGGCGAGGGCCTAGCCCGCACAGATACGCAGTATTTT. It specifies CASSLLGEGLARTDTQYF.

This clonotype was picked up many times. The chain is built from TRBV29-1 and TRBJ1-6; 7 bases match TRBD1. CDR1 is SQVTM and CDR2 is ANQGSEA in the germline V gene. This CDR3 comprises 15 residues. V lost 4 bases and J lost 8; bases outside the gene matches: 11. This chain's CDR3 is CSVAHPGQVDSPLHF. In nucleotides, the CDR3 is TGCAGCGTTGCTCATCCCGGACAGGTGGATTCACCCCTCCACTTT.

The chain is built from TRBV18 and TRBJ2-1; possibly TRBD1 for D (8 bases). This CDR3 is 16 amino acids long. V was cut by 0 bases and J by 9 bases, with 18 bases left in between. The germline gives CDR1 KGHSH, CDR2 LQKENI. The DNA for the CDR3 is TGTGCCAGCTCACCACCCGGACAGGGAGGGTATGGTGAGCAGTTCTTC. Translation: CASSPPGQGGYGEQFF.

This clonotype was seen at least ten times. The rearrangement uses TRBV5-6 and TRBJ1-2, with 7 bases aligning to TRBD1. Germline V lookup: CDR1 SGHDT, CDR2 YYEEEE. This CDR3 has 17 residues. V shed 1 base and J 1 base; nucleotides not matched to a gene: 10. CDR3 sequence (DNA): TGTGCCAGCAGCTTGAAGACAGGGAGTCCCCATAACTATGGCTACACCTTC. This translates into CASSLKTGSPHNYGYTF.

This clonotype was seen only a few times. The rearrangement links TRBV6-5 to TRBJ1-2; D remains unclear. The CDR3 runs to 13 residues. Trimming removed 5 bases at V and 7 bases at J, with 14 bases between. The germline CDR1 and CDR2 sequences are MNHEY and SVGAGI. The CDR3 reads CASSDPPDLGYTF. CDR3 nucleotides: TGTGCCAGCAGTGACCCCCCCGACCTTGGCTACACCTTC.

This clonotype was recorded many times. V and J are TRBV20-1 and TRBJ2-1; 9 bases are a match to TRBD2. The CDR3 runs 17 residues. The V gene end was trimmed by 7 bases and the J gene end by 4 bases; junction bases not matched to a gene: 17. In germline, CDR1 is DFQATT, CDR2 SNEGSKA (reference sequence). The CDR3: CSVYVGASGTLYNEQFF. CDR3 coding DNA: TGCAGTGTCTACGTTGGGGCTAGCGGGACATTATACAATGAGCAGTTCTTC.